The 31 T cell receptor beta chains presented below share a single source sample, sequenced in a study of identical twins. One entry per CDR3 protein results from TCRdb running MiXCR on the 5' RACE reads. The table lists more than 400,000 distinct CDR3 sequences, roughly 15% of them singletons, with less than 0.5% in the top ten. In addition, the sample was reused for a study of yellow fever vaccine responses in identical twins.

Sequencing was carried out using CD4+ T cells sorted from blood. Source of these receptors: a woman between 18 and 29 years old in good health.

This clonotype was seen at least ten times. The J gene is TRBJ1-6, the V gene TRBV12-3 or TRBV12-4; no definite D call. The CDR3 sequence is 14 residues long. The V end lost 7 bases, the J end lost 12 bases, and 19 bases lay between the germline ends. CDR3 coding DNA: TGTGCCAGCACCCAAGGGATATTAAGAGGACCCCTCCACTTT. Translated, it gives CASTQGILRGPLHF.

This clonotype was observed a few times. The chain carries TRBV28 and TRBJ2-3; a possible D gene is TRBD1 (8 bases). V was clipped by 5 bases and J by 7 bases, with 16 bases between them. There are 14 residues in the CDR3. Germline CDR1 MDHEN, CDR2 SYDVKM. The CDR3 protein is CASSLQGGRNTQYF. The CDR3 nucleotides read TGTGCCAGCAGTCTACAGGGGGGGCGGAATACGCAGTATTTT.

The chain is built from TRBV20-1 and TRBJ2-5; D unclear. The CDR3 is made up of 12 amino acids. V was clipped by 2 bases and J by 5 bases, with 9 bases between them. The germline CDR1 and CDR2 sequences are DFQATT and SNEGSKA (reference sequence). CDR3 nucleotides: TGCAGTGCTAGACGCCTAGAGGAGACCCAGTACTTC. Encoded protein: CSARRLEETQYF.

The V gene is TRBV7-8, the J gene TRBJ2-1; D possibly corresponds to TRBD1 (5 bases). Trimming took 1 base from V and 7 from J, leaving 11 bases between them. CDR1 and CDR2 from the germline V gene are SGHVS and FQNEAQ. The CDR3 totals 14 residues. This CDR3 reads CASSLGRVANEQFF. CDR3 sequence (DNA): TGTGCCAGCAGCTTAGGCAGGGTGGCGAATGAGCAGTTCTTC. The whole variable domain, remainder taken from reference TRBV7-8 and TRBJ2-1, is GAGVSQSPRYKVAKRGQDVALRCDPISGHVSLFWYQQALGQGPEFLTYFQNEAQLDKSGLPSDRFFAERPEGSVSTLKIQRTQQEDSAVYLCASSLGRVANEQFFGPGTRLTVL.

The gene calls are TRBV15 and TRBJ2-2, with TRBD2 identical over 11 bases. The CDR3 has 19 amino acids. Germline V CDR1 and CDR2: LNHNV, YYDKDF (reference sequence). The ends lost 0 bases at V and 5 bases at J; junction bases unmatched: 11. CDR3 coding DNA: TGTGCCACCAGCAGAGATCGGAGACTAGCGGGGATAGGGACCGGGGAGCTGTTTTTT. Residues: CATSRDRRLAGIGTGELFF.

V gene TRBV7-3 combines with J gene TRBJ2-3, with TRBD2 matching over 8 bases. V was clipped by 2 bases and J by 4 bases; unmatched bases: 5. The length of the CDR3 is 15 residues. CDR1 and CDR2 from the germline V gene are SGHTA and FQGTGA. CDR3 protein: CASSLQGTRSDTQYF. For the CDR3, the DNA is TGTGCCAGCAGCTTACAAGGGACTAGATCAGATACGCAGTATTTT.

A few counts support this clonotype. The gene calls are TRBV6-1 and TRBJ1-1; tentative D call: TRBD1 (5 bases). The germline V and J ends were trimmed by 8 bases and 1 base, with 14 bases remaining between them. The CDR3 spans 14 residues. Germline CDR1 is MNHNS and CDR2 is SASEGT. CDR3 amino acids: CASHSTGENTEAFF. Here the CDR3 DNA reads TGTGCCAGCCATTCAACAGGAGAGAACACTGAAGCTTTCTTT.

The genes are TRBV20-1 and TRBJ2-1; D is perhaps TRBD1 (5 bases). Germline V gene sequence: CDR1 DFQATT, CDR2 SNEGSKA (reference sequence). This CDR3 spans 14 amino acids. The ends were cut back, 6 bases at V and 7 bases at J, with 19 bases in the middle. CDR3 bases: TGCAGTGCCCCCACAGGAATGGGAAAGAATGAGCAGTTCTTC. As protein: CSAPTGMGKNEQFF.

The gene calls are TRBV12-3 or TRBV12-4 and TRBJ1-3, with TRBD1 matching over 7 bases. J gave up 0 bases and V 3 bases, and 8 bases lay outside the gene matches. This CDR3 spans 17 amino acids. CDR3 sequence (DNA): TGTGCCAGCAGTTTCCCTGGGACAGTCCTCTCTGGAAACACCATATATTTT. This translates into CASSFPGTVLSGNTIYF.

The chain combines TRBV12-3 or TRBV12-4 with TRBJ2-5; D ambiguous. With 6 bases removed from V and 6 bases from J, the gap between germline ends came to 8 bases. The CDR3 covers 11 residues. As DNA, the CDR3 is TGTGCCAGCAGGCAGAGTCAGACCCAGTACTTC. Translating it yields CASRQSQTQYF.

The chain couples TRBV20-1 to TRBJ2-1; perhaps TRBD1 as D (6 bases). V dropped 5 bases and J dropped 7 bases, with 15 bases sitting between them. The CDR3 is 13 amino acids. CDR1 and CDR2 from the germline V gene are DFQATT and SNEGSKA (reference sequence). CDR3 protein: CSAPPGAMNEQFF. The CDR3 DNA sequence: TGCAGTGCTCCCCCAGGGGCAATGAATGAGCAGTTCTTC.

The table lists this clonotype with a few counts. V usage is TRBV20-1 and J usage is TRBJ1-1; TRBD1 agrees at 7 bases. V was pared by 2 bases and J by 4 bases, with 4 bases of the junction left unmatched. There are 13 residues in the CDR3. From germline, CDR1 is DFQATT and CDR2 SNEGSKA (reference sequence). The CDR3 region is CSARQGVSTEAFF. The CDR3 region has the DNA TGCAGTGCTAGACAGGGGGTGTCCACTGAAGCTTTCTTT.

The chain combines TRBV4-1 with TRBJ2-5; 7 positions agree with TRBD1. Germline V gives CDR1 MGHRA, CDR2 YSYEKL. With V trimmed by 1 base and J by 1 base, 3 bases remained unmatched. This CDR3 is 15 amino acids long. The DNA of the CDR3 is TGCGCCAGCAGCCAAGGACAGGGCCCCCAAGAGACCCAGTACTTC. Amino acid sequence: CASSQGQGPQETQYF.

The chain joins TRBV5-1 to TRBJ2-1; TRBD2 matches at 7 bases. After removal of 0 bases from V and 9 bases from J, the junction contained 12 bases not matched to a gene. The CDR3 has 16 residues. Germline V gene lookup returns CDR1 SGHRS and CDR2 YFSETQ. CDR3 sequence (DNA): TGCGCCAGCAGCTTGGACGGGACTAACAGCTTCGGTGAGCAGTTCTTC. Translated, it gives CASSLDGTNSFGEQFF.

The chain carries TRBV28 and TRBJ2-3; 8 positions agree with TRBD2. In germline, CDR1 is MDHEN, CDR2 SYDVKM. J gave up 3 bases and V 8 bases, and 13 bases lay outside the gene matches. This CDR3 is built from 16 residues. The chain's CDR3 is CASPPGGRGGTDTQYF. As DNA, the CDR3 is TGTGCCAGCCCCCCGGGGGGGCGTGGTGGGACAGATACGCAGTATTTT.

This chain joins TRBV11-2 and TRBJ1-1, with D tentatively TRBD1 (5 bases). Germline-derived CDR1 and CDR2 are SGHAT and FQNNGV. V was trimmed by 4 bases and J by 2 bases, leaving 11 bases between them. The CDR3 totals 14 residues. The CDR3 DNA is TGTGCCAGCAGCTCCCCGGGACTTAACACTGAAGCTTTCTTT. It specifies CASSSPGLNTEAFF.

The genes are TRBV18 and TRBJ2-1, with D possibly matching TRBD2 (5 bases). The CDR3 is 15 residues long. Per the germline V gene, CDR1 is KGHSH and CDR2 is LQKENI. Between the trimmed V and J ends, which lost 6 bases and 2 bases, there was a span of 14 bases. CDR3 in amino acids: CASSPGREPYNEQFF. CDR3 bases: TGTGCCAGCTCCCCGGGCCGGGAACCCTACAATGAGCAGTTCTTC.

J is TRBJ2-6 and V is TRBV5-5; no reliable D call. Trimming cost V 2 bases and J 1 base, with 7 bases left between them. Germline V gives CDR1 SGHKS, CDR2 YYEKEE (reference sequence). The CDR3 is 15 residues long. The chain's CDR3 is CASSFAFSGANVLTF. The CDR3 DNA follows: TGTGCCAGCAGCTTTGCGTTTTCTGGGGCCAACGTCCTGACTTTC.

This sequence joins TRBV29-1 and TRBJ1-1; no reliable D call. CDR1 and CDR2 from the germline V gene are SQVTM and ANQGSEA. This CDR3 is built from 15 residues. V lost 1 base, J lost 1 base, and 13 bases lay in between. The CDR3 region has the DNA TGCAGCGTTGAAGGGATTAGACACCGGAACACTGAAGCTTTCTTT. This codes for CSVEGIRHRNTEAFF.

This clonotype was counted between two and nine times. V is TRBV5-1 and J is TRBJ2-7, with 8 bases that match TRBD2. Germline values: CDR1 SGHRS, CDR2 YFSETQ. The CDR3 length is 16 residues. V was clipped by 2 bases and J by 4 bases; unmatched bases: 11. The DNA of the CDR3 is TGCGCCAGCAGCTTCAACTCCGGGACTAGTGGGTACGAGCAGTACTTC. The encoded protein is CASSFNSGTSGYEQYF.

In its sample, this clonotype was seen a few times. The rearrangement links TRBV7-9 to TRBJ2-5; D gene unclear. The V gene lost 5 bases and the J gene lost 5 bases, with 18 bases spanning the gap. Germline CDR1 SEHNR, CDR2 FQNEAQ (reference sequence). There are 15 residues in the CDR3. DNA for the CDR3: TGTGCCAGCAGCCCTCGAGGCCTCCAAATGGAGACCCAGTACTTC. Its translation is CASSPRGLQMETQYF.

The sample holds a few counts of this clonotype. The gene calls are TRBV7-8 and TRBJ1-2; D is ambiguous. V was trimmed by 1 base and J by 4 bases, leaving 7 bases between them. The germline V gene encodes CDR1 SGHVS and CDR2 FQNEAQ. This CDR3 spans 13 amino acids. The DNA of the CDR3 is TGTGCCAGCAGCTTAGTTCTTCTCTATGGCTACACCTTC. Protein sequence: CASSLVLLYGYTF.

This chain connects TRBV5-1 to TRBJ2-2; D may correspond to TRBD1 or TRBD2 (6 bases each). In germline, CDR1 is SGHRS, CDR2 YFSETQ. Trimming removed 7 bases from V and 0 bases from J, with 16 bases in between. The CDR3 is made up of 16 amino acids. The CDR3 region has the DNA TGCGCCAGCCAGGAGGGGGTCTCTACGAACACCGGGGAGCTGTTTTTT. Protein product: CASQEGVSTNTGELFF.

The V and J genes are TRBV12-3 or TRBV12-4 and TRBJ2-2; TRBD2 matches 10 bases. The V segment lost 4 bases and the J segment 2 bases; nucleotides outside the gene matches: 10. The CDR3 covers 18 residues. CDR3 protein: CASSYGVAGGKNTGELFF. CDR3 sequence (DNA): TGTGCCAGCAGTTATGGGGTAGCGGGAGGTAAAAACACCGGGGAGCTGTTTTTT.

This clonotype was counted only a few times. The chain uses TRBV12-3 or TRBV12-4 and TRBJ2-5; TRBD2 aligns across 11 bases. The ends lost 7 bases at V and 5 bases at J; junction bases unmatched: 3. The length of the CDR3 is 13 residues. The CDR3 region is CASTSGGRETQYF. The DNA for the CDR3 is TGTGCCAGCACTAGCGGGGGGCGGGAGACCCAGTACTTC.

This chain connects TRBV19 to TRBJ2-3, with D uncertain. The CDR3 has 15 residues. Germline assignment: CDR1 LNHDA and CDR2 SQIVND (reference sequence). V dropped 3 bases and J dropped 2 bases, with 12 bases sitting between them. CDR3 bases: TGTGCCAGTAGTATGGATGGATTTGTCACAGATACGCAGTATTTT. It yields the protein CASSMDGFVTDTQYF.

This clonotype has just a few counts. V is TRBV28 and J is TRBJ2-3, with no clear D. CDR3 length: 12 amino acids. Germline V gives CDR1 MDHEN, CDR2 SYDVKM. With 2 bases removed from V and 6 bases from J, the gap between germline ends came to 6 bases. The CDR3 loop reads CASSLMRDTQYF. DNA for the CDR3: TGTGCCAGCAGTTTAATGCGTGATACGCAGTATTTT.

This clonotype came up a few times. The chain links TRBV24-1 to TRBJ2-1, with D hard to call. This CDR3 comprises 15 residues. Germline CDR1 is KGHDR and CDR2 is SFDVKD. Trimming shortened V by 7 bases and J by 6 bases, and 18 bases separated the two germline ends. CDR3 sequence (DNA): TGTGCCACCAGCCACCTAAGCGAAATTTCCAATGAGCAGTTCTTC. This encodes CATSHLSEISNEQFF.

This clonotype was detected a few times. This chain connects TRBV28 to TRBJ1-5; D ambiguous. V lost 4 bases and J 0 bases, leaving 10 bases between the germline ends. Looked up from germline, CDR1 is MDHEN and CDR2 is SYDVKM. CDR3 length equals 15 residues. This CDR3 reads CASSSQSVSNQPQHF. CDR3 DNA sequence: TGTGCCAGCAGTTCCCAGTCGGTTAGCAATCAGCCCCAGCATTTT.

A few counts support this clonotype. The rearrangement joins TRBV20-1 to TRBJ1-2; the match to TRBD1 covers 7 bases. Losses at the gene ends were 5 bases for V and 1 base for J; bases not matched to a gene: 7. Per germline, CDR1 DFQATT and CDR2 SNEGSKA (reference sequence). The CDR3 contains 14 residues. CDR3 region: CSADSTGFNYGYTF. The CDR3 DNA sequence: TGCAGTGCTGACTCGACAGGGTTTAACTATGGCTACACCTTC.

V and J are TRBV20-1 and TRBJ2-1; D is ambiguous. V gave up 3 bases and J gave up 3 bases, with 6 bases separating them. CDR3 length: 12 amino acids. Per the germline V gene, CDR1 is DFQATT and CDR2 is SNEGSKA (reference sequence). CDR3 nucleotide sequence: TGCAGTGCTAGTTCTAACTACAATGAGCAGTTCTTC. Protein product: CSASSNYNEQFF.